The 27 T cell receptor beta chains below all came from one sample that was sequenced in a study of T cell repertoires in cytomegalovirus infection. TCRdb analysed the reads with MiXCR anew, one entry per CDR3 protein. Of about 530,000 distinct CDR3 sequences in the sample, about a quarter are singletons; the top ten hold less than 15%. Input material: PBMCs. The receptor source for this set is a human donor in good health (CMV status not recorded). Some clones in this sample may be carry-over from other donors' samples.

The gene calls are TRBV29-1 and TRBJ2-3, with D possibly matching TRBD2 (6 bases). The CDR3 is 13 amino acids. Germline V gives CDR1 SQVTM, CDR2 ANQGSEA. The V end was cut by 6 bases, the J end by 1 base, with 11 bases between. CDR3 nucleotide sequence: TGCAGCGTGGGGCGGGACGGCACAGATACGCAGTATTTT. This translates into CSVGRDGTDTQYF.

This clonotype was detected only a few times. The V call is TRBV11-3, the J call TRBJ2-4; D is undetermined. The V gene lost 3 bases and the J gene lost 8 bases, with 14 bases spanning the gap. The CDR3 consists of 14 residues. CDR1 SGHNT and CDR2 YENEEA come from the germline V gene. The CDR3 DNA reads TGTGCCAGCAGCTTGGCCCCAACTGGGGACATTCAGTACTTC. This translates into CASSLAPTGDIQYF.

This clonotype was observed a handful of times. The CDR3 loop reads CAISESSSGGKLFF. The CDR3 nucleotides read TGTGCCATCAGTGAGTCGAGTTCCGGGGGCAAACTGTTTTTT. The genes are TRBV10-3 and TRBJ1-4; D is possibly TRBD1 (6 bases). The CDR3 covers 14 residues. Trimming cost V 0 bases and J 11 bases, with 13 bases left between them. Germline CDR1 and CDR2: ENHRY and SYGVKD.

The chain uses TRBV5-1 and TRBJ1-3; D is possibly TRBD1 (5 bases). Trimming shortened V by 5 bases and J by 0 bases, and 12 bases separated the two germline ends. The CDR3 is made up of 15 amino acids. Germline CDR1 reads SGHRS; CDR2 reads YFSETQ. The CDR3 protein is CASRTTANSGNTIYF. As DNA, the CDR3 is TGCGCCAGCAGGACGACAGCGAACTCTGGAAACACCATATATTTT.

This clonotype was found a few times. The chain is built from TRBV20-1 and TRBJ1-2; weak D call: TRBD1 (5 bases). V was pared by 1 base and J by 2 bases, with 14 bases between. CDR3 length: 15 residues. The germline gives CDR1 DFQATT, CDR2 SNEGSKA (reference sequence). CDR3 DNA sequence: TGCAGTGCTAGAGGCCCTTGGGGGAAGAACTATGGCTACACCTTC. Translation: CSARGPWGKNYGYTF.

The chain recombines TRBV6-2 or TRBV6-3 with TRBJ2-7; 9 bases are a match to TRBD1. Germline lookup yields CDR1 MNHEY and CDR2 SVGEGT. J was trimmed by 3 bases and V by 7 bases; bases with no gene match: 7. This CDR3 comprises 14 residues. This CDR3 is CASTRDREFYEQYF. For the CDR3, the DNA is TGTGCCAGCACCCGGGACAGGGAGTTCTACGAGCAGTACTTC.

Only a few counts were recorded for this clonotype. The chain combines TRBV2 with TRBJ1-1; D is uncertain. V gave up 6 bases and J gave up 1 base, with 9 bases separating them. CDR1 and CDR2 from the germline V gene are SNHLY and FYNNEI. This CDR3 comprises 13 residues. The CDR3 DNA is TGTGCCAGCAGGGGAACATGGAACACTGAAGCTTTCTTT. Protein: CASRGTWNTEAFF.

CDR3: CAWNLPGDGNYGYTF. Here the CDR3 DNA reads TGTGCCTGGAACCTCCCGGGGGACGGAAACTATGGCTACACCTTC. The V and J genes are TRBV30 and TRBJ1-2, with a possible D match to TRBD1 (5 bases). Trimming left V 4 bases short and J 2 bases short, with 17 bases between. The CDR3 contains 15 residues. Germline CDR1 is GTSNPN and CDR2 is SVGIG (reference sequence).

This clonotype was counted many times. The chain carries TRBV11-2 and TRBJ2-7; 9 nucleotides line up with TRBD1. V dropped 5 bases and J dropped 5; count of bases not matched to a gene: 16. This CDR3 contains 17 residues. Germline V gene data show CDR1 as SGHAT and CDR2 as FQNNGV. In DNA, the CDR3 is TGTGCCAGCAGCACATCGCGAACCCGGGACAGGGCCCACGAGCAGTACTTC. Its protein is CASSTSRTRDRAHEQYF.

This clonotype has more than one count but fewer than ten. CDR3: CSAKPGGTETQYF. The CDR3 nucleotides read TGCAGTGCAAAACCAGGGGGAACGGAGACCCAGTACTTC. The rearrangement links TRBV20-1 to TRBJ2-5; TRBD1 matches at 7 bases. CDR1 and CDR2 from the germline V gene are DFQATT and SNEGSKA (reference sequence). The CDR3 runs 13 residues. The J segment lost 5 bases and the V segment lost 6 bases, leaving 9 bases of the junction unmatched.

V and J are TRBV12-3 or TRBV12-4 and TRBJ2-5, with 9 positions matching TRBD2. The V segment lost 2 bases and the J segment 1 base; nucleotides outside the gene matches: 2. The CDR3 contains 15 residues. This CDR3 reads CASSLYSGGQETQYF. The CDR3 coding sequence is TGTGCCAGCAGTTTATATAGCGGGGGCCAAGAGACCCAGTACTTC.

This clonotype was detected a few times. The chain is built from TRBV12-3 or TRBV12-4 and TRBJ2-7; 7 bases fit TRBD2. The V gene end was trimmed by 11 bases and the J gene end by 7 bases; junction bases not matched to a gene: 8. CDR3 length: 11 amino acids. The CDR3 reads CASGGRGEQYF. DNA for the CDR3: TGTGCCTCGGGAGGACGGGGAGAGCAGTACTTC.

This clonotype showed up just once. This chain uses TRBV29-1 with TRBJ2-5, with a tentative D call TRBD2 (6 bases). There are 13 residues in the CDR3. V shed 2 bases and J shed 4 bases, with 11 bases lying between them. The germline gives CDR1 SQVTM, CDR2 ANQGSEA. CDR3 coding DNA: TGCAGCGTTGAACCTCGGGGGAGAGAGACCCAGTACTTC. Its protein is CSVEPRGRETQYF.

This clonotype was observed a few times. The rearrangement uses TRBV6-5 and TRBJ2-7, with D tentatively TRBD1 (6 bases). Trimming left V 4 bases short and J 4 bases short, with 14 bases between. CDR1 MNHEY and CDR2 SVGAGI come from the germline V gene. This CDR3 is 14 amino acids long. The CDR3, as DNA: TGTGCCAGCAGTTCCGGGACAAGCTATTACGAGCAGTACTTC. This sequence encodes CASSSGTSYYEQYF.

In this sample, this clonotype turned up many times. For the CDR3, the DNA is TGTGCCACTCTTTTATCGGGCACTGAAGCTTTCTTT. Translating it yields CATLLSGTEAFF. The rearrangement joins TRBV28 to TRBJ1-1; no clear D gene. V was pared by 10 bases and J by 4 bases, with 13 bases between. The length of the CDR3 is 12 residues. Germline CDR1 MDHEN, CDR2 SYDVKM.

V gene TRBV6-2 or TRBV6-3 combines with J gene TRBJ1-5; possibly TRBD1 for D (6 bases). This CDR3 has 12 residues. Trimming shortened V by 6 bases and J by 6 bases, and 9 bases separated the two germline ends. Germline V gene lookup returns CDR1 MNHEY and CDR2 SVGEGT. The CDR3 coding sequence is TGTGCCAGCAGGAAAGGGGGTCAGCCCCAGCATTTT. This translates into CASRKGGQPQHF.

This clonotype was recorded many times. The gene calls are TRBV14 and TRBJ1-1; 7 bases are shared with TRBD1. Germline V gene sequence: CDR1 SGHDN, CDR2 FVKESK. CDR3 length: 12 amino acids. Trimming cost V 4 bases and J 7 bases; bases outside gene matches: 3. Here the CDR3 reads CASSLQGFEAFF. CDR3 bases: TGTGCCAGCAGCCTACAGGGGTTTGAAGCTTTCTTT.

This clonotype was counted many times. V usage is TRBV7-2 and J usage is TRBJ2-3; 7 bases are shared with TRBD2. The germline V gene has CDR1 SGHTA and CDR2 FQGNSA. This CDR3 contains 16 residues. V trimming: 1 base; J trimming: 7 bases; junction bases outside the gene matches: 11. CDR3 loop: CASSLVGGGSMNTQYF. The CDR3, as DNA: TGTGCCAGCAGCTTAGTGGGCGGCGGGAGTATGAATACGCAGTATTTT.

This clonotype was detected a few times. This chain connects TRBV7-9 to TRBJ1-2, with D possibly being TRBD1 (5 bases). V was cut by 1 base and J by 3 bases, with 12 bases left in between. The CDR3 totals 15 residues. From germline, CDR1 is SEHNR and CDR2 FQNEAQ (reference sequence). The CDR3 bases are TGTGCCAGCAGCTTAGAGACGGACAAGCACTATGGCTACACCTTC. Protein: CASSLETDKHYGYTF.

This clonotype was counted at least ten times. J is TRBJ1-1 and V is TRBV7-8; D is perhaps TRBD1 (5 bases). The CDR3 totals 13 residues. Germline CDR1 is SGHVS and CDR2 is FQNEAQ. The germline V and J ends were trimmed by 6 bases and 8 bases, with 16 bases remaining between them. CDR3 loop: CASSFRFPGEAFF. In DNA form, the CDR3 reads TGTGCCAGCAGTTTTAGGTTTCCAGGGGAAGCTTTCTTT.

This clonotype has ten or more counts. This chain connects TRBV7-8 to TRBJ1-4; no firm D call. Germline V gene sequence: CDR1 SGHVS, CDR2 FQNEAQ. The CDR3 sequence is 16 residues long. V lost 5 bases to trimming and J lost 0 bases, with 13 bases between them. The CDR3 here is CASSPKWGATNEKLFF. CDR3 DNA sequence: TGTGCCAGCAGCCCTAAGTGGGGTGCAACTAATGAAAAACTGTTTTTT.

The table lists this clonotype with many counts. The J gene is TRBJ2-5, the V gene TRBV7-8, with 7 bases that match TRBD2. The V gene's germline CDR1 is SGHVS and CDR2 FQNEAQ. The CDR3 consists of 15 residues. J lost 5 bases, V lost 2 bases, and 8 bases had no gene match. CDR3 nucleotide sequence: TGTGCCAGCAGCTTACCCCGGGGGGTAGGGGAGACCCAGTACTTC. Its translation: CASSLPRGVGETQYF.

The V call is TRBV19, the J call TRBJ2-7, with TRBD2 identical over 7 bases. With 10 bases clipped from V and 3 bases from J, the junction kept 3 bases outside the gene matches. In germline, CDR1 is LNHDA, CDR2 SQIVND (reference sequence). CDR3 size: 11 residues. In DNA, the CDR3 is TGTGCCACCAGCGGGGACTACGAGCAGTACTTC. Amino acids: CATSGDYEQYF. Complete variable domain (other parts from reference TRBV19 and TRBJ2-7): DGGITQSPKYLFRKEGQNVTLSCEQNLNHDAMYWYRQDPGQGLRLIYYSQIVNDFQKGDIAEGYSVSREKKESFPLTVTSAQKNPTAFYLCATSGDYEQYFGPGTRLTVT.

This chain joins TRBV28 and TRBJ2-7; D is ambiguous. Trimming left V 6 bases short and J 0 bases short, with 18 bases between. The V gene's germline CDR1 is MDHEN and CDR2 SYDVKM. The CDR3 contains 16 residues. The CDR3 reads CASSSLPSMSSYEQYF. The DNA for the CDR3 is TGTGCCAGCAGCTCATTACCTTCAATGAGCTCCTACGAGCAGTACTTC.

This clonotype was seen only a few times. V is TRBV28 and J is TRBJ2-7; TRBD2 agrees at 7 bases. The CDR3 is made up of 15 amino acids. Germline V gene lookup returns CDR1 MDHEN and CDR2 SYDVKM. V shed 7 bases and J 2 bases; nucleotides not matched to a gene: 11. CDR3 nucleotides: TGTGCCAGCACCAACCCGGGACTACAAACCTACGAGCAGTACTTC. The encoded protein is CASTNPGLQTYEQYF.

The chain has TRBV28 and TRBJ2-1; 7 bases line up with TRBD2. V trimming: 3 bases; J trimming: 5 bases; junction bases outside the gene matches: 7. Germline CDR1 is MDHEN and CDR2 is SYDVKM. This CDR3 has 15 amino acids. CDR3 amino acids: CASSFAGAGHNEQFF. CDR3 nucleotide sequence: TGTGCCAGCAGTTTCGCGGGAGCCGGACACAATGAGCAGTTCTTC.

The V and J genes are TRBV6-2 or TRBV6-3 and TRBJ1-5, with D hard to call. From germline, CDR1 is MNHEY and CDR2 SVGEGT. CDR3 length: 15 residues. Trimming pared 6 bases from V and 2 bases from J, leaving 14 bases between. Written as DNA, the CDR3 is TGTGCCAGCAGCCCATCGATGGATGGCAATCAGCCCCAGCATTTT. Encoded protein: CASSPSMDGNQPQHF.